A selection of T cell receptor beta chains follows, all from one sample in a study of PD-1 blockade in classical Hodgkin lymphoma. The repertoire was sequenced with immunoSEQ multiplex PCR; TCRdb's copy has only in-frame clones and lacks some. The sample shows 42,000 or so clones, 70% to 90% of them seen only once. The sample was peripheral blood mononuclear cells (PBMCs), taken before the second cycle of nivolumab. Receptors originate from a human donor with classical Hodgkin lymphoma. The CDR3 runs from the conserved cysteine through the conserved F or W. The D gene is left open where the match is weak. Size tells how often a clone was seen (once, few, many) or the class of an expanded clone, and some rows leave it out.

d_call: TRBD2; v_call: TRBV5-8; j_call: TRBJ2-1; clone_size: NA; cdr3_nt: TGTGCCAGCACCCCCTCGAAACTAGCGGGAGTAAGTAATGAGCAGTTCTTC; cdr3_aa: CASTPSKLAGVSNEQFF
d_call: TRBD1; v_call: TRBV6-1; j_call: TRBJ2-5; clone_size: NA; cdr3_nt: TGTGCCAGCAGTGAAACCGGGACAGGATGGGAAGAGACCCAGTACTTC; cdr3_aa: CASSETGTGWEETQYF
d_call: TRBD1; v_call: TRBV28; j_call: TRBJ1-2; clone_size: NA; cdr3_nt: TGTGCCAGCAGTTCCCTTCCGGGACAGGGGGTAAATGGCTACACCTTC; cdr3_aa: CASSSLPGQGVNGYTF
d_call: TRBD2; v_call: TRBV27; j_call: TRBJ2-3; clone_size: once; cdr3_nt: TGTGCCAGCACCGGGACTAGCGGGTCCCCTGTTAGCACAGATACGCAGTATTTT; cdr3_aa: CASTGTSGSPVSTDTQYF
d_call: NA; v_call: TRBV5-5; j_call: TRBJ2-6; clone_size: NA; cdr3_nt: TGTGCCAGCATTCGAAGCGCTGGGGCCAACGTCCTGACTTTC; cdr3_aa: CASIRSAGANVLTF
d_call: TRBD2; v_call: TRBV5-4; j_call: TRBJ2-7; clone_size: NA; cdr3_nt: TGTGCCAGCAGCACCCTGACTAGCGGGAGCTCCTACGAGCAGTACTTC; cdr3_aa: CASSTLTSGSSYEQYF
d_call: NA; v_call: TRBV19; j_call: TRBJ2-2; clone_size: NA; cdr3_nt: TGTGCCAGTAGTAGGAGGGTTGGACGGACCGGGGAGCTGTTTTTT; cdr3_aa: CASSRRVGRTGELFF
d_call: NA; v_call: TRBV27; j_call: TRBJ1-1; clone_size: NA; cdr3_nt: TGTGCCAGCAGTTTATGGTATCCGGGAGGAGAGAACACTGAAGCTTTCTTT; cdr3_aa: CASSLWYPGGENTEAFF
d_call: NA; v_call: TRBV4-2; j_call: TRBJ1-2; clone_size: once; cdr3_nt: TGTGCCAGCAGCCAAGGGGGAGACAGCAACTATGGCTACACCTTC; cdr3_aa: CASSQGGDSNYGYTF
d_call: NA; v_call: TRBV7-3; j_call: TRBJ2-3; clone_size: NA; cdr3_nt: TGTGCCAGCAGCCCCGCGGCGGCTAGCCGCACAGATACGCAGTATTTT; cdr3_aa: CASSPAAASRTDTQYF
d_call: TRBD2; v_call: TRBV5-1; j_call: TRBJ2-1; clone_size: once; cdr3_nt: TGCGCCAGCAGCTTTATAGGCAGGGCGGGGGGCTACAATAAGCAGTTCTTC; cdr3_aa: CASSFIGRAGGYNKQFF
d_call: TRBD1; v_call: TRBV27; j_call: TRBJ2-1; clone_size: NA; cdr3_nt: TGTGCCAGCAGGTCGGACAGGTCGAATGAGCAGTTCTTC; cdr3_aa: CASRSDRSNEQFF
d_call: NA; v_call: TRBV28; j_call: TRBJ1-5; clone_size: NA; cdr3_nt: TGTGCCAGCAGTTTTATGGTTCTCCAGGCGGGTCAGCCCCAGCATTTT; cdr3_aa: CASSFMVLQAGQPQHF
d_call: TRBD2; v_call: TRBV28; j_call: TRBJ2-1; clone_size: few; cdr3_nt: TGTGCCAGCCTCCTCGGGGAGGGACCCTACAATGAGCAGTTCTTC; cdr3_aa: CASLLGEGPYNEQFF
d_call: NA; v_call: TRBV18; j_call: TRBJ1-2; clone_size: once; cdr3_nt: TGTGCCAGCTCACCACTCCCGGGAAACTATGGCTACACCTTC; cdr3_aa: CASSPLPGNYGYTF
d_call: NA; v_call: TRBV28; j_call: TRBJ2-1; clone_size: once; cdr3_nt: TGTGCCAGCAGTTTATGGCTGGAGGTCAATGAGCAGTTCTTC; cdr3_aa: CASSLWLEVNEQFF
d_call: NA; v_call: TRBV4-1; j_call: TRBJ1-5; clone_size: NA; cdr3_nt: TGCGCCAGCAGCCAAGGTCAGGGGCCTAGCAATCAGCCCCAGCATTTT; cdr3_aa: CASSQGQGPSNQPQHF
d_call: TRBD1; v_call: TRBV6-5; j_call: TRBJ1-6; clone_size: NA; cdr3_nt: TGTGCCAGCAGTTACTCTCCGGGACAGGGGACTTCACCCCTCCACTTT; cdr3_aa: CASSYSPGQGTSPLHF
d_call: NA; v_call: TRBV28; j_call: TRBJ2-1; clone_size: once; cdr3_nt: TGTGCCAGCAGTGCCGACAGCTACAATGAGCAGTTCTTC; cdr3_aa: CASSADSYNEQFF
d_call: TRBD2; v_call: TRBV10-2; j_call: TRBJ2-3; clone_size: NA; cdr3_nt: TGCGCCAGCAGTGACCGACTAGCGGGGGGATTGGATACGCAGTATTTT; cdr3_aa: CASSDRLAGGLDTQYF